This T cell receptor beta chain was sequenced in a study of blood T cell repertoires in COVID-19. About the research overall: Sites across the United States, Italy and Spain contributed samples from acute and convalescent COVID-19. PBMCs, B-cell-depleted T cells, or T cells provided the cDNA or gDNA that made up the material.

Authors' methods: Estimation of nucleated cell counts was performed using reference gene primer amplification. Measured with immunoSEQ multiplex PCR; TCRdb has only the in-frame clones, and not every one. V and J calls and clone size are copied from that table; D and trimming were computed from the DNA. The data contain 150,000 or so clones, about 83% of them singletons. V shed 7 bases, J shed 2 bases, and the junction held 12 bases outside the gene matches. Germline assignment: CDR1 SQVTM and CDR2 ANQGSEA. The length of the CDR3 is 15 residues. The chain links TRBV29-1 to TRBJ2-3, with 7 bases aligning to TRBD1. The TCR comes from a human donor in a cohort sampled during active COVID-19. Material: peripheral blood. The CDR3, as DNA: TGCAGCGCTCGGACAGGATATAGTACCACAGATACGCAGTATTTT. It is translated as CSARTGYSTTDTQYF.